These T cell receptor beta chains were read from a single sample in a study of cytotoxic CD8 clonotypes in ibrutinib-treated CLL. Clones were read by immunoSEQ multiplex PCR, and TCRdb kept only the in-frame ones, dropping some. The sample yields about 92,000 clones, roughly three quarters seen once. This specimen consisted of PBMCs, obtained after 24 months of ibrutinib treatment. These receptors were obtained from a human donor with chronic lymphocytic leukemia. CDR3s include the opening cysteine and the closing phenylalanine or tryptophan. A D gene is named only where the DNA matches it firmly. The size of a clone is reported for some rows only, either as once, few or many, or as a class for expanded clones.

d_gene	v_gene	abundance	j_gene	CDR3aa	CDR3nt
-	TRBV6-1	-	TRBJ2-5	CASSELIETQYF	TGTGCCAGCAGTGAACTAATAGAGACCCAGTACTTC
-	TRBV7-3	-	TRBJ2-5	CASSRSNQETQYF	TGTGCCAGCAGCCGCTCGAACCAAGAGACCCAGTACTTC
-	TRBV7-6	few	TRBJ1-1	CASRGHSGDTEAFF	TGTGCCAGCAGAGGACATTCGGGGGACACTGAAGCTTTCTTT
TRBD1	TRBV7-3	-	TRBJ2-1	CASSKQGASYNEQFF	TGTGCCAGCAGCAAACAGGGGGCCTCCTACAATGAGCAGTTCTTC
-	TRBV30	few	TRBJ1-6	CAWRRTIYNSPLHF	TGTGCCTGGAGGAGGACAATTTATAATTCACCCCTCCACTTT
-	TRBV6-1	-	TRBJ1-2	CASRRTATWGYGYTF	TGTGCCAGCAGGAGAACAGCGACCTGGGGCTATGGCTACACCTTC
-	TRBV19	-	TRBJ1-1	CASSIWGMNTEAFF	TGTGCCAGTAGTATCTGGGGTATGAACACTGAAGCTTTCTTT
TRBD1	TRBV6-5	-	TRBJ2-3	CASSYARGQWRDTQYF	TGTGCCAGCAGTTACGCCAGGGGGCAATGGAGAGATACGCAGTATTTT
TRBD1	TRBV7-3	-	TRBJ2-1	CASSFHPGQGADEQFF	TGTGCCAGCAGCTTTCACCCGGGACAGGGGGCCGATGAGCAGTTCTTC
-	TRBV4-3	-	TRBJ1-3	CASSQEISGNTIYF	TGCGCCAGCAGCCAAGAGATCTCTGGAAACACCATATATTTT
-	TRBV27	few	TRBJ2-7	CASSPRVPPYEQYF	TGTGCCAGCAGTCCCAGGGTTCCCCCGTACGAGCAGTACTTC
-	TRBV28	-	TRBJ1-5	CASAGASNQPQHF	TGTGCCAGCGCAGGGGCAAGCAATCAGCCCCAGCATTTT
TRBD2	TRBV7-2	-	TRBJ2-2	CASSRGTKEELFF	TGTGCCAGCAGCCGAGGGACTAAGGAGGAGCTGTTTTTT
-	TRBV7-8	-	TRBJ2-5	CASSLGGGYQETQYF	TGTGCCAGCAGCTTAGGGGGCGGGTACCAAGAGACCCAGTACTTC
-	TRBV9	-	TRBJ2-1	CASSDLVEQFF	TGTGCCAGCAGCGATCTGGTTGAGCAGTTCTTC
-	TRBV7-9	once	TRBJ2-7	CASSPPGGYEQYF	TGTGCCAGCAGCCCCCCCGGTGGGTACGAGCAGTACTTC
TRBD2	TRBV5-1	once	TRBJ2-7	CASSSVPSGRNEQYF	TGCGCCAGCAGCTCCGTCCCTAGCGGGAGGAACGAGCAGTACTTC
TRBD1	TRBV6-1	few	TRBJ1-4	CASSGTGGFNEKLFF	TGTGCCAGCAGTGGGACAGGGGGCTTCAATGAAAAACTGTTTTTT
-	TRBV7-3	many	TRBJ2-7	CASSLSPENSYEQYF	TGTGCCAGCAGCTTAAGTCCCGAAAACTCCTACGAGCAGTACTTC
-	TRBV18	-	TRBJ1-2	CASSPGANNYGYTF	TGTGCCAGCTCACCGGGGGCGAATAACTATGGCTACACCTTC
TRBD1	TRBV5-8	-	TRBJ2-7	CASSLVGTGRHEQYF	TGTGCCAGCAGCTTGGTCGGGACAGGGAGGCACGAGCAGTACTTC
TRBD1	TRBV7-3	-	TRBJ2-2	CASSLGPGGRGTTGELFF	TGTGCCAGCAGCTTAGGGCCAGGGGGCCGGGGGACTACCGGGGAGCTGTTTTTT
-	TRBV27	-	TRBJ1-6	CASSSVIGTDLPLHF	TGTGCCAGCAGTTCAGTCATAGGGACCGATTTGCCCCTCCACTTT
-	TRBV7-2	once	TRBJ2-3	CASSPRGRTGPFTDTQYF	TGTGCCAGCAGCCCCAGAGGTCGCACAGGGCCTTTCACAGATACGCAGTATTTT
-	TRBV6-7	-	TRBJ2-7	CASRLSGYEQYF	TGTGCCAGCCGCCTCAGTGGCTACGAGCAGTACTTC
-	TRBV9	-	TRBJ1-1	CASSVGQTSNTEAFF	TGTGCCAGCAGCGTAGGGCAGACATCGAACACTGAAGCTTTCTTT
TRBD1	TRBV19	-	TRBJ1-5	CASSIIGQGFQPQHF	TGTGCCAGTAGTATTATCGGACAGGGGTTTCAGCCCCAGCATTTT
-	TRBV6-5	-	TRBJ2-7	CASSDLLTYEQYF	TGTGCCAGCAGTGATCTCTTAACCTACGAGCAGTACTTC
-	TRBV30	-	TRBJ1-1	CAWMGLNTEAFF	TGTGCCTGGATGGGCCTGAACACTGAAGCTTTCTTT
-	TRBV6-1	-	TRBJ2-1	CASSPGTHDYNEQFF	TGTGCCAGCAGTCCCGGGACTCACGACTACAATGAGCAGTTCTTC
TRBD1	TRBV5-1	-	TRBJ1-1	CASSPGTGRVATEAFF	TGCGCCAGCAGCCCCGGGACAGGGAGGGTCGCGACTGAAGCTTTCTTT
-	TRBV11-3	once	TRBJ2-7	CASSLGTASYEQYF	TGTGCCAGCAGCTTAGGGACGGCATCCTACGAGCAGTACTTC
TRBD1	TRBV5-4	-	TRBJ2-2	CASRGQGTNTGELFF	TGTGCCAGCAGAGGACAGGGAACGAACACCGGGGAGCTGTTTTTT
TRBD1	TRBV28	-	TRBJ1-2	CASSTPRGTGGRWNYGYTF	TGTGCCAGCAGCACACCGAGGGGGACAGGGGGGCGTTGGAACTATGGCTACACCTTC
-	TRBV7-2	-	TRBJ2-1	CASSSPGSPQFF	TGTGCCAGCAGCTCGCCCGGCTCCCCTCAGTTCTTC
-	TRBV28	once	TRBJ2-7	CASGTSINEQYF	TGTGCCAGCGGCACTAGCATAAACGAGCAGTACTTC
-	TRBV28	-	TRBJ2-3	CASSTRWGAGTDTQYF	TGTGCCAGCAGTACAAGGTGGGGGGCAGGCACAGATACGCAGTATTTT
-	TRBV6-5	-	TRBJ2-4	CASSYGSGGTKNIQYF	TGTGCCAGCAGTTACGGTAGTGGGGGAACCAAAAACATTCAGTACTTC
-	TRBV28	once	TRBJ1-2	CASSQIPEGYGYTF	TGTGCCAGCAGCCAAATCCCCGAGGGCTATGGCTACACCTTC
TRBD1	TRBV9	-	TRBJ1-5	CASSVGRMVGQGGISNQPQHF	TGTGCCAGCAGCGTAGGGAGAATGGTCGGGCAGGGGGGAATTAGCAATCAGCCCCAGCATTTT
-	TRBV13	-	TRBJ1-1	CARGPPGVCGTEAFF	TGTGCCCGAGGTCCCCCGGGAGTATGTGGCACTGAAGCTTTCTTT
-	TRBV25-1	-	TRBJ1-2	CASTSGNGYTF	TGTGCCAGCACCTCAGGGAATGGCTACACCTTC
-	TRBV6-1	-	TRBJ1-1	CASSDNPPGTEAFF	TGTGCCAGCAGTGACAACCCCCCGGGGACTGAAGCTTTCTTT
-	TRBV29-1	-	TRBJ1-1	CSVAVAVNTEAFF	TGCAGCGTTGCCGTTGCCGTGAACACTGAAGCTTTCTTT
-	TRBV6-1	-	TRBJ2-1	CASSDSRQFF	TGTGCCAGCAGTGACAGTAGGCAGTTCTTC
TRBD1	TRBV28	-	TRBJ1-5	CASRPGTDSNQPQHF	TGTGCCAGCAGACCCGGGACAGACAGCAATCAGCCCCAGCATTTT
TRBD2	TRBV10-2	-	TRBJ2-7	CASSESAGLAYEQYF	TGCGCCAGCAGTGAGTCGGCGGGACTAGCTTACGAGCAGTACTTC
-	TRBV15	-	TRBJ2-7	CATSRTTGNYEQYF	TGTGCCACCAGCAGAACTACAGGGAACTACGAGCAGTACTTC
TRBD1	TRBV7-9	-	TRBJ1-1	CASSFLRTGAEAFF	TGTGCCAGCAGCTTCCTGCGTACAGGGGCTGAAGCTTTCTTT
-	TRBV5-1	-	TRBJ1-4	CASSLRRGEKLFF	TGCGCCAGCAGCCTCAGGAGGGGAGAAAAACTGTTTTTT